These 7 T cell receptor beta chains were sequenced from one sample in a study of early T cells in non-severe SARS-CoV-2 infection. A single record per CDR3 protein comes from TCRdb applying MiXCR to the 5' RACE reads. Of some 110,000 distinct CDR3 sequences in the sample, more than 13% were seen once. Material for sequencing was whole blood. The receptors derive from an adult who was a healthcare worker with PCR-confirmed SARS-CoV-2 infection or an uninfected control (not recorded which).

The sample holds many counts of this clonotype. V and J are TRBV13 and TRBJ1-1, with D maybe TRBD1 (6 bases). This CDR3 region has 14 residues. Germline-derived CDR1 and CDR2 are PRHDT and FYEKMQ (reference sequence). V shed 2 bases and J shed 7 bases, with 14 bases lying between them. The CDR3 nucleotides read TGTGCCAGCAGCTTAAAGGGGGAGAATATTGAAGCTTTCTTT. Its protein is CASSLKGENIEAFF.

This clonotype was detected many times. The CDR3 DNA reads TGTGCCAGCAGCGTAGGCACTAACCAAGAGACCCAGTACTTC. Its protein product is CASSVGTNQETQYF. V is TRBV9 and J is TRBJ2-5; D not resolved. Germline CDR1 is SGDLS and CDR2 is YYNGEE. Trimming took 0 bases from V and 0 from J, leaving 6 bases between them. The CDR3 loop spans 14 amino acids.

There are a few counts of this clonotype. The V and J genes are TRBV29-1 and TRBJ2-1, with a weak D call TRBD1 (6 bases). Germline CDR1 and CDR2: SQVTM and ANQGSEA. CDR3 length: 13 amino acids. Trimming pared 4 bases from V and 7 bases from J, leaving 14 bases between. The CDR3 coding sequence is TGCAGCGTTGCCATGCGAGGGGGAAATGAGCAGTTCTTC. This codes for CSVAMRGGNEQFF.

This clonotype was observed many times. The V gene is TRBV11-1, the J gene TRBJ2-7, with 7 bases aligning to TRBD2. The CDR3 runs 15 residues. CDR1 SGHAT and CDR2 FQDESV come from the germline V gene (reference sequence). With V trimmed by 2 bases and J by 4 bases, 8 bases remained unmatched. DNA for the CDR3: TGTGCCAGCAGCTTATCCAGGACTAGTGGATACGAGCAGTACTTC. Protein: CASSLSRTSGYEQYF.

This clonotype has at least ten counts. V gene TRBV5-1 combines with J gene TRBJ2-7; either TRBD1 or TRBD2 may supply D (5 bases each). The ends were cut back, 7 bases at V and 2 bases at J, with 16 bases in the middle. The CDR3 runs 14 residues. The germline V gene encodes CDR1 SGHRS and CDR2 YFSETQ. The CDR3 sequence is CASFRTGTPYEQYF. CDR3 coding DNA: TGCGCCAGCTTCCGTACCGGGACCCCCTACGAGCAGTACTTC.

V and J are TRBV6-2 or TRBV6-3 and TRBJ2-2, with D unresolved. This CDR3 has 16 amino acids. Trimming took 2 bases from V and 1 from J, leaving 11 bases between them. Germline V gives CDR1 MNHEY, CDR2 SVGEGT. CDR3 nucleotides: TGTGCCAGCAGTTACGGATGGGGATGGAACACCGGGGAGCTGTTTTTT. Its protein product is CASSYGWGWNTGELFF.

This clonotype showed up just once. The J gene is TRBJ2-5, the V gene TRBV12-3 or TRBV12-4; no definite D call. This CDR3 contains 14 residues. With 7 bases removed from V and 5 bases from J, the gap between germline ends came to 17 bases. The CDR3 loop reads CASTHPRVRETQYF. As DNA, the CDR3 is TGTGCCAGCACCCACCCGAGAGTTCGCGAGACCCAGTACTTC.